This TCR beta chain was recovered during a study of cytomegalovirus exposure and HLA in healthy donors. The J segment lost 3 bases and the V segment lost 2 bases, leaving 10 bases of the junction unmatched. The CDR3 consists of 16 residues. The germline V gene has CDR1 WSHSY and CDR2 SAAADI. Study findings and constraints: The study listed approximately 160 cytomegalovirus-associated TCR beta chains. Across donors, sequencing depth was assumed by presence/absence analyses to be roughly uniform. A later analysis showed that HLA-associated TCR beta chains had undergone more clonal expansion than equally common others.

The PCR ran on 60 Vbeta and 13 Jbeta primers. The data were produced by immunoSEQ multiplex PCR, yet TCRdb's version contains in-frame clones alone and is incomplete. The sample data list 130,000 or so clones. Each of the donors was a healthy bone marrow donor. About this clone itself: What it recognizes is unknown.

The TCR comes from a young woman in good health and CMV-seronegative. Sequencing was performed on PBMCs. J is TRBJ2-7 and V is TRBV10-2, with 7 bases that match TRBD1. CDR3 DNA: TGCGCCAGCAGTGAGGCGCTCGGGCAGGGGGACTACGAGCAGTACTTC. It encodes CASSEALGQGDYEQYF.